This T cell receptor beta chain was found in a study of blood T cell repertoires in COVID-19. About the research overall: The analysed material was cDNA or gDNA that came from T cells, B-cell-depleted T cells, or PBMCs.

In the study's own analysis: Amplifying reference gene primers gave estimates of nucleated cell counts. Sequenced by immunoSEQ multiplex PCR; TCRdb stores in-frame clones only, minus some. That table is the source of V, J and clone size, and D and trimming were worked out from the DNA. Here the sample spans roughly 410,000 clones, about 90% being singletons. CDR3 length equals 15 residues. Germline CDR1 and CDR2: MNHEY and SVGAGI. Trimming cost V 6 bases and J 4 bases; bases outside gene matches: 5. The receptor's source is a man aged 35-49 years with acute or convalescent COVID-19. Sequenced: peripheral blood. V is TRBV6-5 and J is TRBJ2-1; 11 nucleotides align to TRBD2. The CDR3 is CASRNGLAGYNEQFF. CDR3 DNA sequence: TGTGCCAGCAGAAACGGACTAGCGGGTTACAATGAGCAGTTCTTC.